The next 29 T cell receptor beta chains were all read from a single sample in a study of T cells after yellow fever vaccination. TCRdb reprocessed the 5' RACE reads with MiXCR, giving one entry per CDR3 protein. The table has 400,000 to 650,000 distinct CDR3 sequences, about a fifth seen once. Sample: PBMCs, taken roughly 20 days after the first yellow fever vaccination. Every receptor here comes from a man between 18 and 35 years old who received the YFV17D yellow fever vaccine.

This clonotype was seen a few times. At one end the junction does not follow the germline gene, possibly because of a read error. The gene calls are TRBV7-9 and TRBJ1-4; no definite D call. The CDR3 length is 14 residues. Germline-derived CDR1 and CDR2 are SEHNR and FQNEAQ (reference sequence). The CDR3 region is CASSLTGTNEKLFF. CDR3 sequence (DNA): TGCGCCAGCAGCTTGACTGGAACTAATGAAAAACTGTTTTTT.

This clonotype turned up a few times. V gene TRBV6-1 combines with J gene TRBJ2-3; D is undetermined. This CDR3 spans 14 amino acids. CDR1 and CDR2 (germline): MNHNS, SASEGT. V gave up 1 base and J gave up 0 bases, with 5 bases separating them. CDR3 nucleotides: TGTGCCAGCAGTGAAGTAGCTAGCACAGATACGCAGTATTTT. This sequence encodes CASSEVASTDTQYF.

This clonotype turned up a few times. The rearrangement links TRBV4-3 to TRBJ2-6; D is ambiguous. Germline CDR1 and CDR2: LGHNA and YSLEER. The CDR3 totals 14 residues. V lost 5 bases and J lost 5, with 10 bases in between. DNA of the CDR3: TGCGCCAGCAGCGCTCAAGGCTGGGCCAACGTCCTGACTTTC. Protein product: CASSAQGWANVLTF.

The gene calls are TRBV4-3 and TRBJ2-1, with D unresolved. The CDR3 is 14 residues long. V lost 1 base and J 3 bases, leaving 7 bases between the germline ends. The germline CDR1 and CDR2 sequences are LGHNA and YSLEER. DNA of the CDR3: TGCGCCAGCAGCCAAGTAATCGGCTACAATGAGCAGTTCTTC. Amino acid sequence: CASSQVIGYNEQFF.

The table lists this clonotype with many counts. The rearrangement joins TRBV4-3 to TRBJ2-1; 8 bases line up with TRBD1. The CDR3 totals 14 residues. V dropped 3 bases and J dropped 6; count of bases not matched to a gene: 4. Germline-derived CDR1 and CDR2 are LGHNA and YSLEER. The CDR3: CASSQQGAGNEQFF. The CDR3, as DNA: TGCGCCAGCAGCCAGCAGGGGGCTGGCAATGAGCAGTTCTTC.

This clonotype was counted between two and nine times. The chain couples TRBV18 to TRBJ1-4; D is ambiguous. The V gene lost 6 bases and the J gene lost 4 bases, with 12 bases spanning the gap. This CDR3 contains 14 residues. Germline V gene sequence: CDR1 KGHSH, CDR2 LQKENI. The DNA of the CDR3 is TGTGCCAGCTCCCTTTCGGCTGATAATGAAAAACTGTTTTTT. Translated: CASSLSADNEKLFF.

This sequence joins TRBV5-1 and TRBJ2-7, with no clear D. The V end was cut by 4 bases, the J end by 2 bases, with 4 bases between. From germline, CDR1 is SGHRS and CDR2 YFSETQ. The CDR3 sequence is 11 residues long. CDR3: CASSIAYEQYF. The CDR3, as DNA: TGCGCCAGCAGCATCGCCTACGAGCAGTACTTC.

This clonotype was detected a few times. The chain is built from TRBV4-1 and TRBJ1-6, with 8 bases identical to TRBD1. Germline V gene data show CDR1 as MGHRA and CDR2 as YSYEKL. The CDR3 length is 17 residues. The ends lost 0 bases at V and 9 bases at J; junction bases unmatched: 10. CDR3 protein: CASSQESAGGASSPLHF. CDR3 coding DNA: TGCGCCAGCAGCCAAGAGTCGGCAGGGGGCGCGAGTTCACCCCTCCACTTT.

The CDR3 sequence: CASSYRAGLQPQHF. The CDR3 bases are TGTGCCAGCAGTTACCGGGCAGGACTTCAGCCCCAGCATTTT. The chain couples TRBV6-2 or TRBV6-3 to TRBJ1-5, with D uncertain. The V and J ends lost 2 bases and 6 bases respectively, with 11 bases between them. Germline CDR1 reads MNHEY; CDR2 reads SVGEGT. CDR3 length: 14 residues.

This clonotype was seen only a few times. This chain joins TRBV27 and TRBJ1-5; D is perhaps TRBD1 (6 bases). Per the germline V gene, CDR1 is MNHEY and CDR2 is SMNVEV (reference sequence). This CDR3 comprises 15 residues. The ends were cut back, 6 bases at V and 3 bases at J, with 15 bases in the middle. Here the CDR3 DNA reads TGTGCCAGCAGCCCGGGGGCAGGGGACAATCAGCCCCAGCATTTT. Protein sequence: CASSPGAGDNQPQHF.

This clonotype was detected only once. The chain uses TRBV20-1 and TRBJ2-3; 8 nucleotides line up with TRBD1. Germline assignment: CDR1 DFQATT and CDR2 SNEGSKA (reference sequence). The CDR3 length is 16 residues. Trimming at V came to 0 bases and at J to 5 bases, leaving 10 bases not matched to a gene. CDR3 nucleotides: TGCAGTGCTAGAGATCCGGGCAGGACAGGGTTAGATACGCAGTATTTT. Translating gives CSARDPGRTGLDTQYF.

This clonotype was counted a few times. The chain uses TRBV21-1 and TRBJ2-1; the table assigns TRBD2, which was not confirmed against the DNA. TRBV21-1 is an annotated pseudogene. The CDR3 sequence is 17 residues long. The CDR3 sequence is CASSTLPGLVVHNEQFF. Written as DNA, the CDR3 is TGTGCCAGCAGCACGCTACCGGGACTAGTTGTCCACAATGAGCAGTTCTTC.

This clonotype occurred a few times. The V gene is TRBV7-3, the J gene TRBJ2-6; no clear D. V was cut by 8 bases and J by 0 bases, with 2 bases left in between. Germline assignment: CDR1 SGHTA and CDR2 FQGTGA. This CDR3 has 12 residues. In DNA, the CDR3 is TGTGCCAGCGCCTCTGGGGCCAACGTCCTGACTTTC. Its translation is CASASGANVLTF.

The chain recombines TRBV7-2 with TRBJ2-7; TRBD1 might be the D (6 bases). CDR3 length: 14 residues. The germline CDR1 and CDR2 sequences are SGHTA and FQGNSA. Trimming cost V 6 bases and J 4 bases, with 16 bases left between them. The CDR3 bases are TGTGCCAGCAGAAGCCGGGACACGGAATACGAGCAGTACTTC. It codes for CASRSRDTEYEQYF. Combining the CDR3 with reference TRBV7-2 and TRBJ2-7 gives the whole variable domain GAGVSQSPSNKVTEKGKDVELRCDPISGHTALYWYRQSLGQGLEFLIYFQGNSAPDKSGLPSDRFSAERTGGSVSTLTIQRTQQEDSAVYLCASRSRDTEYEQYFGPGTRLTVT.

By share, this clonotype counts as medium-sized (0.01 to 0.1%). The J gene is TRBJ2-1, the V gene TRBV7-2; unclear D gene. The CDR3 consists of 15 residues. Between the trimmed V and J ends, which lost 1 base and 2 bases, there was a span of 9 bases. The germline gives CDR1 SGHTA, CDR2 FQGNSA. DNA of the CDR3: TGTGCCAGCAGCTTAGATCTTAGTACCTACAATGAGCAGTTCTTC. The encoded protein is CASSLDLSTYNEQFF.

The V call is TRBV7-3, the J call TRBJ2-3; 9 nucleotides align to TRBD1. The CDR3 contains 16 residues. CDR1 and CDR2 (germline): SGHTA, FQGTGA. The J segment lost 4 bases and the V segment lost 5 bases, leaving 10 bases of the junction unmatched. The CDR3 DNA sequence: TGTGCCAGCAGCGCTCCGGGACAGGGTGTTTCAGATACGCAGTATTTT. Amino acids: CASSAPGQGVSDTQYF.

The chain carries TRBV10-3 and TRBJ2-2, with D unresolved. Trimming pared 7 bases from V and 4 bases from J, leaving 4 bases between. CDR3 length: 11 amino acids. Germline loops: CDR1 ENHRY, CDR2 SYGVKD. The CDR3 here is CAITSTGELFF. CDR3 in DNA: TGTGCCATCACGAGCACCGGGGAGCTGTTTTTT.

This chain uses TRBV20-1 with TRBJ2-1; tentative D call: TRBD1 (6 bases). From germline, CDR1 is DFQATT and CDR2 SNEGSKA (reference sequence). With 0 bases removed from V and 4 bases from J, the gap between germline ends came to 13 bases. This CDR3 has 15 amino acids. The CDR3 protein is CSARDERQVYNEQFF. DNA of the CDR3: TGCAGTGCTAGAGATGAGAGACAGGTGTACAATGAGCAGTTCTTC.

Comments on this clonotype: A read error may be the cause here, since a much bigger clone is one base away. This chain connects TRBV7-3 to TRBJ2-1; TRBD1 might be the D (6 bases). CDR1 and CDR2 (germline): SGHTA, FQGTGA. The CDR3 runs to 15 residues. In nucleotides, the CDR3 is TGTGCCAGCAGCTTAGGCCAAGGGGGTGACAATGAGCCGTTCTTC. Translation gives CASSLGQGGDNEPFF.

This clonotype was seen a few times. This chain uses TRBV7-6 with TRBJ2-1; 8 nucleotides match TRBD1. Trimming cost V 2 bases and J 4 bases; bases outside gene matches: 4. The CDR3 is 15 amino acids. Germline V gene lookup returns CDR1 SGHVS and CDR2 FNYEAQ. In DNA, the CDR3 is TGTGCCAGCAGCTTACGGGGACAGGCTTACAATGAGCAGTTCTTC. Amino acids: CASSLRGQAYNEQFF.

This clonotype was counted at least ten times. The chain recombines TRBV29-1 with TRBJ2-2, with 9 bases fitting TRBD1. CDR3 length: 16 residues. CDR1 is SQVTM and CDR2 is ANQGSEA in the germline V gene. Trimming cost V 6 bases and J 1 base; bases outside gene matches: 9. CDR3 sequence reads: CSVVIGTGRNTGELFF. The CDR3 region has the DNA TGCAGCGTGGTTATCGGGACAGGGAGGAACACCGGGGAGCTGTTTTTT.

Only a few counts were recorded for this clonotype. V is TRBV28 and J is TRBJ2-1; tentatively, D is TRBD1 or TRBD2 (5 bases each). The germline gives CDR1 MDHEN, CDR2 SYDVKM. The CDR3 totals 18 residues. Trimming left V 3 bases short and J 4 bases short, with 22 bases between. CDR3 DNA: TGTGCCAGCAGTTTGTTACGTCCGGGACCCAAGGCATACAATGAGCAGTTCTTC. It yields the protein CASSLLRPGPKAYNEQFF.

In DNA, the CDR3 is TGCGCCAGCAGCTTGGATGCGGAGAACACTGAAGCTTTCTTT. This encodes CASSLDAENTEAFF. This chain uses TRBV5-1 with TRBJ1-1; D gene uncertain. Germline V gene lookup returns CDR1 SGHRS and CDR2 YFSETQ. The CDR3 sequence is 14 residues long. Between the trimmed V and J ends, which lost 0 bases and 1 base, there was a span of 7 bases.

This clonotype occurred many times. The V call is TRBV12-5, the J call TRBJ2-6, with D maybe TRBD1 (5 bases). Germline values: CDR1 LGHNT, CDR2 FRNRAP. The CDR3 is 17 residues long. V was cut by 4 bases and J by 4 bases, with 17 bases left in between. CDR3 sequence: CASGSTPGFSGANVLTF. The CDR3 nucleotides read TGTGCTAGTGGTTCCACCCCAGGGTTTTCAGGGGCCAACGTCCTGACTTTC.

The chain joins TRBV5-1 to TRBJ2-1; TRBD1 aligns across 9 bases. Trimming cost V 4 bases and J 10 bases; bases outside gene matches: 6. Germline values: CDR1 SGHRS, CDR2 YFSETQ. The CDR3 is 13 residues long. CDR3 DNA sequence: TGCGCCAGCAGCCGGGACAGGGCTTGGGAGCAGTTCTTC. This translates into CASSRDRAWEQFF.

This sequence joins TRBV24-1 and TRBJ2-2; D uncertain. V was cut by 5 bases and J by 7 bases, with 10 bases left in between. This CDR3 is 13 amino acids long. The germline V gene encodes CDR1 KGHDR and CDR2 SFDVKD. Here the CDR3 DNA reads TGTGCCACCAGTGCGGGTTTAGGCGGGGAGCTGTTTTTT. Amino acid sequence: CATSAGLGGELFF.

The rearrangement links TRBV18 to TRBJ1-6; the D gene is possibly TRBD1 (5 bases). Germline V lookup: CDR1 KGHSH, CDR2 LQKENI. The CDR3 runs 16 residues. Trimming removed 3 bases from V and 1 base from J, with 10 bases in between. The chain's CDR3 is CASSPRGLSYNSPLHF. The CDR3 region has the DNA TGTGCCAGCTCACCTAGGGGTCTTTCCTATAATTCACCCCTCCACTTT.

This clonotype has just a few counts. This chain connects TRBV4-3 to TRBJ2-1; 8 bases map to TRBD1. With V trimmed by 4 bases and J by 9 bases, 14 bases remained unmatched. CDR3 length equals 16 residues. Germline V gene lookup returns CDR1 LGHNA and CDR2 YSLEER. The CDR3: CASSPTEDRVQGEQFF. The CDR3 bases are TGCGCCAGCAGCCCCACAGAGGACAGGGTCCAGGGTGAGCAGTTCTTC.

This clonotype was counted only a few times. CDR3 nucleotide sequence: TGTGCCATCAGTGGGGACAGACAGGGCTCCTACGAGCAGTACTTC. This codes for CAISGDRQGSYEQYF. The V gene is TRBV10-3, the J gene TRBJ2-7, with TRBD1 matching 7 bases. The junction had 6 bases not matched to a gene; V was cut back by 4 bases and J by 0 bases. Germline lookup yields CDR1 ENHRY and CDR2 SYGVKD. This CDR3 contains 15 residues.